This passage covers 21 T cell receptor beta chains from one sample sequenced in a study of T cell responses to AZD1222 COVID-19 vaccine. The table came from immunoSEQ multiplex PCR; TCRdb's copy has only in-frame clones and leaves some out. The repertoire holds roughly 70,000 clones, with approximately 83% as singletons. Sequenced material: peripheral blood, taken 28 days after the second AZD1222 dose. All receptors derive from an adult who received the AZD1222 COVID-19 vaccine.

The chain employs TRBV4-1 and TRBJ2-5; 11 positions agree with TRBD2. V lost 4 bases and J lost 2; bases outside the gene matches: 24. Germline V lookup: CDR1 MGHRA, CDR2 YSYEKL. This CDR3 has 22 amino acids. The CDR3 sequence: CASSRARTSGSRIQFSQETQYF. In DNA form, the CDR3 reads TGCGCCAGCAGCCGAGCAAGGACTAGCGGGTCAAGAATACAATTTTCGCAAGAGACCCAGTACTTC.

Here the CDR3 DNA reads TGCGCCAGCCTGCTCTGGATGAACACTGAAGCTTTCTTT. The encoded protein is CASLLWMNTEAFF. J is TRBJ1-1 and V is TRBV4-3, with no clear D. Trimming cost V 8 bases and J 0 bases, with 10 bases left between them. The CDR3 runs to 13 residues. Per germline, CDR1 LGHNA and CDR2 YSLEER.

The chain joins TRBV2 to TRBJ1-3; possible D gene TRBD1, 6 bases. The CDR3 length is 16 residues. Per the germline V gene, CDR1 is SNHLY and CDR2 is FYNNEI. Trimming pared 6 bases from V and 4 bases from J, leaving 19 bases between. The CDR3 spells CASSYLGAGTGNTIYF. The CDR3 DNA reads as TGTGCCAGCAGCTACCTCGGGGCAGGGACAGGAAACACCATATATTTT.

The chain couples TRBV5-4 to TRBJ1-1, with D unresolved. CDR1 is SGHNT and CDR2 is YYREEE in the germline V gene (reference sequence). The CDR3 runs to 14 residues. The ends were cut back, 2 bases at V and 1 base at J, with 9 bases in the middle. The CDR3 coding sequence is TGTGCCAGCAGCTTAGGGCACCGGAACACTGAAGCTTTCTTT. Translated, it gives CASSLGHRNTEAFF.

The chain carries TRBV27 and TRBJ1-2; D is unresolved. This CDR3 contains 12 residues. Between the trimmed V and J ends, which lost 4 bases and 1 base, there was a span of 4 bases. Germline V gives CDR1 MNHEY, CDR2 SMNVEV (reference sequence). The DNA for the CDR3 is TGTGCCAGCAGTTCAAATAACTATGGCTACACCTTC. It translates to CASSSNNYGYTF.

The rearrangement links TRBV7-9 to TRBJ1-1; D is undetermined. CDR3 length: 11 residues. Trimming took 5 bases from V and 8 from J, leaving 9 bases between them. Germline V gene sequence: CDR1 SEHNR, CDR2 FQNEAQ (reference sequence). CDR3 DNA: TGTGCCAGCAGCCAAAGGAGGGAAGCTTTCTTT. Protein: CASSQRREAFF.

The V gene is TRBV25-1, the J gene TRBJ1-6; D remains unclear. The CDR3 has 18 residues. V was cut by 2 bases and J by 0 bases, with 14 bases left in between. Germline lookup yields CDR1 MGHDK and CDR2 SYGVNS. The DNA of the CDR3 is TGTGCCAGCAGTGAAACGGATAAGCGAGCCTCCTATAATTCACCCCTCCACTTT. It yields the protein CASSETDKRASYNSPLHF.

The CDR3 DNA follows: TGCGCCAGCAGCCAAGACTTCGTAACAGAAAATAATTCACCCCTCCACTTT. It yields the protein CASSQDFVTENNSPLHF. The chain couples TRBV4-3 to TRBJ1-6; D ambiguous. V lost 0 bases and J 5 bases, leaving 14 bases between the germline ends. CDR1 is LGHNA, CDR2 YSLEER, per germline. The CDR3 consists of 17 residues.

The CDR3 bases are TGTGCCAGCAGTGAATGGCTAGCGGGGTACAATGAGCAGTTCTTC. Amino acid sequence: CASSEWLAGYNEQFF. The chain has TRBV2 and TRBJ2-1, with 9 positions matching TRBD2. Looked up from germline, CDR1 is SNHLY and CDR2 is FYNNEI. The CDR3 is 15 amino acids. Unmatched junction bases numbered 3, after V lost 2 bases and J lost 4 bases.

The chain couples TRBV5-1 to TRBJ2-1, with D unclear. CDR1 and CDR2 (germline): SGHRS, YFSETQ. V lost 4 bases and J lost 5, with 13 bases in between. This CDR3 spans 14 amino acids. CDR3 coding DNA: TGCGCCAGCAGCATAACAGCGCCTAACAATGAGCAGTTCTTC. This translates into CASSITAPNNEQFF.

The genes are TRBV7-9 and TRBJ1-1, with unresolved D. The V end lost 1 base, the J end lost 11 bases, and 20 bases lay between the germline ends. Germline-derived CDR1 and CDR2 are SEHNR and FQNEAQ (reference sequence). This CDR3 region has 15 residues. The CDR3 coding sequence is TGTGCCAGCAGCTTAGACGCTGGGTCGGTCAAAGGTGCTTTCTTT. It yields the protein CASSLDAGSVKGAFF.

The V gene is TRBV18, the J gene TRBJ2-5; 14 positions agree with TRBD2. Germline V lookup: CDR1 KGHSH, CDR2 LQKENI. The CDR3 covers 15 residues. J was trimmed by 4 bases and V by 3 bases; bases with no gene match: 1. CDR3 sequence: CASSPGLAGGETQYF. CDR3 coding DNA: TGTGCCAGCTCACCCGGACTAGCGGGGGGAGAGACCCAGTACTTC.

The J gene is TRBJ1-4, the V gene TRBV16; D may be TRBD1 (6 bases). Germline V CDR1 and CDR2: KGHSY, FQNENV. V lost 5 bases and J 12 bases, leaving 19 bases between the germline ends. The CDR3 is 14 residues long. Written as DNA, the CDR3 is TGTGCCAGCAGCGATCCGGACAGCCAGCTAGAACTGTTTTTT. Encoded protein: CASSDPDSQLELFF.

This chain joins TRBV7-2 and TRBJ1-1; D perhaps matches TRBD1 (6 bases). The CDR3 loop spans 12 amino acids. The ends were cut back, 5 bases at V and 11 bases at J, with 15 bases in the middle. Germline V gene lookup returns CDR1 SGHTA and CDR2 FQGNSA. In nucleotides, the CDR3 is TGTGCCAGCAGCGTACAGGGCTTTGAGGCTTTCTTT. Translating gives CASSVQGFEAFF. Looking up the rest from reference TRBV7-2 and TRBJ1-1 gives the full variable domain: GAGVSQSPSNKVTEKGKDVELRCDPISGHTALYWYRQSLGQGLEFLIYFQGNSAPDKSGLPSDRFSAERTGGSVSTLTIQRTQQEDSAVYLCASSVQGFEAFFGQGTRLTVV.

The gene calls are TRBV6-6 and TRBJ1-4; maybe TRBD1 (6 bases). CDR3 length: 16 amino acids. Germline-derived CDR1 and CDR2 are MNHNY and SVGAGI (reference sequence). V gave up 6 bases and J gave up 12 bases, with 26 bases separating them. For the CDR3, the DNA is TGTGCCAGCAGCCCAACCCTTCGGAGGGACATTGGGGAACTGTTTTTT. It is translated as CASSPTLRRDIGELFF.

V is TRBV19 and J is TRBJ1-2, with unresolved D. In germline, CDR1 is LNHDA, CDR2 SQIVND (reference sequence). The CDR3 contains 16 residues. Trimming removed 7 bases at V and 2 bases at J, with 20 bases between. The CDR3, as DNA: TGTGCCAGTACCCCATTAGGTTTGGGCCAAAACTATGGCTACACCTTC. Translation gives CASTPLGLGQNYGYTF.

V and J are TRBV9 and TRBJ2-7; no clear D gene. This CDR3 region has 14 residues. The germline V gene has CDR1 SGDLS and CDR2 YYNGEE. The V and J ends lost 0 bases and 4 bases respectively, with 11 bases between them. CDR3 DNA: TGTGCCAGCAGCGTAGAACTCCAGCGATACGAGCAGTACTTC. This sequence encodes CASSVELQRYEQYF.

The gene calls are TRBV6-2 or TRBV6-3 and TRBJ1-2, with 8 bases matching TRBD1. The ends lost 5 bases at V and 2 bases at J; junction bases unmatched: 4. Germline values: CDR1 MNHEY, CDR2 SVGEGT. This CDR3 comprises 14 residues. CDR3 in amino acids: CASSPWTGNYGYTF. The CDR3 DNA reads TGTGCCAGCAGTCCATGGACAGGGAACTATGGCTACACCTTC.

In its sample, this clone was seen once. CDR3 DNA: TGTGCCATCACTCCGGACACCTCTGGAAACACCATATATTTT. Translation gives CAITPDTSGNTIYF. The J gene is TRBJ1-3, the V gene TRBV10-3; the D gene is possibly TRBD1 (5 bases). The CDR3 sequence is 14 residues long. Trimming removed 7 bases at V and 0 bases at J, with 10 bases between. CDR1 ENHRY and CDR2 SYGVKD come from the germline V gene.

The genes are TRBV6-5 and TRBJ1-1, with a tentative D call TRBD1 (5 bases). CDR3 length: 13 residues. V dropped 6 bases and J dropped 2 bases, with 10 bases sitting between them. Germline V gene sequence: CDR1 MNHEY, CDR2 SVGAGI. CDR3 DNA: TGTGCCAGCAGAAACGGACAAAACACTGAAGCTTTCTTT. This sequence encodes CASRNGQNTEAFF.

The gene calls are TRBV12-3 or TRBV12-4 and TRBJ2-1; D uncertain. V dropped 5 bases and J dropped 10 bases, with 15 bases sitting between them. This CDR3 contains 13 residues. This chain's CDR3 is CASSLSRVSEQFF. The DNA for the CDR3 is TGTGCCAGCAGTCTAAGTAGGGTCAGCGAGCAGTTCTTC.